This T cell receptor (beta chain) was found in a study of blood T cell repertoires in COVID-19 (dated by TCRdb to between 2020 and 2021). As for the study more broadly: Samples from collaborators originated in the United States, Italy and Spain and spanned both the acute and convalescent phases of COVID-19. Sample metadata almost always included a de-identified subject ID, COVID-19 status, age in years and sex. HLA class I and class II types, where available, came from metadata supplied by the sample provider rather than from assay-based typing. The repertoires were released in a freely available public database meant as a resource for research on the immune response to SARS-CoV-2. Deeply sampled blood TCRbeta repertoires from subjects exposed to, actively infected with, or recovered from COVID-19 were included in the dataset. The samples were drawn from two sources: the first 160 participants of the ongoing ImmuneRACE study, and over 1,000 subjects contributed by 6 global collaborators. The prospective study material was composed of cDNA or gDNA derived from T cells, B-cell-depleted T cells, or PBMCs. General conclusions and limits of the study: Clinical and demographic metadata were provided uncurated, with the amount varying by source and participant.

This clone is a singleton in its sample. Its antigen target is currently unknown. Base qualities are not at hand, and no much larger clone is one base apart. The germline V end is reduced by 5 bases and the J end by 9 bases; junction bases left unmatched: 9. CDR1 and CDR2 were assigned from the germline V gene as SGHDN and FVKESK. The CDR3 numbers 16 residues from cysteine through phenylalanine. The entry retains the CDR3 DNA only, 48 bases that are in frame from base 1. Whole blood was collected in K2EDTA tubes by collaborating institutions according to the institutions' own protocols. For TCRbeta analysis, collaborators shipped samples as frozen whole blood, isolated PBMCs, or DNA extracted from either of those sample types. The immunoSEQ Assay, a bias-controlled multiplex PCR, was used to amplify TCRbeta CDR3 regions from genomic DNA. Per the authors' processing: Nucleated cell counts per sample were estimated from amplification of reference gene primers within the assay. Sequence reads were collapsed and filtered to measure the absolute abundance of every unique TCRbeta CDR3 rearrangement. For each sample, productive Simpson clonality was calculated as the square root of Simpson's diversity index across productive rearrangements. The source is immuneACCESS, and TCRdb retained only in-frame sequences with V and J called. Part of the clones is not carried over; for the studies checked, unresolved V genes explain less than half of this, and the remainder is unexplained. V, J and clone size were drawn from that table, and D and trimming were deduced from the DNA. For this sample there are about 90,000 clones; about 84% appear just once. The ten largest clones represent approximately 23% of the sample.

This chain joins TRBV14 to TRBJ2-1, with 14 middle bases fitting TRBD2. Sequenced sample: peripheral blood. The sequence came from a man older than 75 with active or convalescent COVID-19. The CDR3: CASSSRGTSGGSEQFF. In nucleotides, the sequence is TGTGCCAGCAGCTCCCGAGGGACTAGCGGGGGCAGTGAGCAGTTCTTC. The full variable domain, with segments outside the CDR3 supplied by the reference TRBV14 and TRBJ2-1 proteins, appears as EAGVTQFPSHSVIEKGQTVTLRCDPISGHDNLYWYRRVMGKEIKFLLHFVKESKQDESGMPNNRFLAERTGGTYSTLKVQPAELEDSGVYFCASSSRGTSGGSEQFFGPGTRLTVL.